The rows below give T cell receptor beta chains drawn from one sample of a study of T cells after yellow fever vaccination. TCRdb re-called the 5' RACE reads with MiXCR, one entry per CDR3 protein. The sample includes approximately 110,000 distinct CDR3 sequences, around 8.6% seen only once; the top ten take approximately 24%. Sequencing used CD8+ T cells sorted from PBMCs, obtained 45 days after the yellow fever booster vaccination. All receptors come from a man aged 25 to 45 who received the YFV17D yellow fever vaccine. Both conserved end residues are part of each CDR3. The order of the fields is D gene, clone size, V gene, J gene, CDR3 protein, CDR3 DNA. D genes are given only for firm matches. Size tells how often a clone was seen (once, few, many) or the class of an expanded clone, and some rows leave it out.

d_gene: TRBD2; abundance: few; v_gene: TRBV11-2; j_gene: TRBJ2-1; CDR3aa: CASILRMGGGLGREQFF; CDR3nt: TGTGCCAGCATCCTCCGGATGGGGGGAGGGCTCGGTCGGGAGCAGTTCTTC
d_gene: TRBD1; abundance: many; v_gene: TRBV4-3; j_gene: TRBJ1-2; CDR3aa: CASSHGQGANYGYTF; CDR3nt: TGCGCCAGCAGCCATGGACAGGGGGCTAACTATGGCTACACCTTC
d_gene: TRBD2; abundance: many; v_gene: TRBV27; j_gene: TRBJ2-7; CDR3aa: CASSTGGGVYEQYF; CDR3nt: TGTGCCAGCAGTACGGGGGGTGGGGTCTACGAGCAGTACTTC
d_gene: TRBD1; abundance: many; v_gene: TRBV29-1; j_gene: TRBJ2-7; CDR3aa: CSVRDSSYEQYF; CDR3nt: TGCAGCGTACGGGACAGTTCCTACGAGCAGTACTTC
d_gene: -; abundance: -; v_gene: TRBV7-6; j_gene: TRBJ2-7; CDR3aa: CASSRGGYEQYF; CDR3nt: TGTGCCAGCAGCCGAGGCGGCTACGAGCAGTACTTC
d_gene: -; abundance: many; v_gene: TRBV20-1; j_gene: TRBJ2-5; CDR3aa: CSARSTGVLETQYF; CDR3nt: TGCAGTGCTAGATCAACGGGGGTTTTGGAGACCCAGTACTTC
d_gene: -; abundance: few; v_gene: TRBV20-1; j_gene: TRBJ2-7; CDR3aa: CSASTDYEQYF; CDR3nt: TGCAGTGCATCGACAGACTACGAGCAGTACTTC
d_gene: -; abundance: many; v_gene: TRBV11-2; j_gene: TRBJ2-1; CDR3aa: CASSLTLDREQFF; CDR3nt: TGTGCCAGCAGCTTAACCCTAGACCGGGAACAGTTCTTC
d_gene: -; abundance: many; v_gene: TRBV6-1; j_gene: TRBJ1-4; CDR3aa: CASSHTRGAYNEKLFF; CDR3nt: TGTGCCAGCAGCCATACGAGGGGGGCCTATAATGAAAAACTGTTTTTT
d_gene: TRBD2; abundance: few; v_gene: TRBV7-6; j_gene: TRBJ2-1; CDR3aa: CASSPSTSGASSYNEQFF; CDR3nt: TGTGCCAGCAGCCCCTCAACTAGCGGGGCCAGCTCCTACAATGAGCAGTTCTTC
d_gene: -; abundance: -; v_gene: TRBV7-9; j_gene: TRBJ1-2; CDR3aa: CASSPPPGEENYGYTF; CDR3nt: TGTGCCAGCAGCCCGCCCCCGGGGGAGGAAAACTATGGCTACACCTTC
d_gene: -; abundance: many; v_gene: TRBV7-8; j_gene: TRBJ2-3; CDR3aa: CASSSDRWTTDTQYF; CDR3nt: TGTGCCAGCAGCTCGGATAGATGGACCACAGATACGCAGTATTTT
d_gene: TRBD2; abundance: few; v_gene: TRBV29-1; j_gene: TRBJ2-7; CDR3aa: CSVDGLAGNDEQYF; CDR3nt: TGCAGCGTTGACGGACTAGCGGGAAACGACGAGCAGTACTTC
d_gene: TRBD1; abundance: many; v_gene: TRBV7-9; j_gene: TRBJ2-7; CDR3aa: CASSTRTGSYEQYF; CDR3nt: TGTGCCAGCAGCACCAGGACAGGCTCCTACGAGCAGTACTTC
d_gene: TRBD1; abundance: -; v_gene: TRBV6-2/TRBV6-3; j_gene: TRBJ2-1; CDR3aa: CASSFTLGTGGSYNEQFF; CDR3nt: TGTGCCAGCAGTTTTACCCTCGGGACAGGTGGTTCCTACAATGAGCAGTTCTTC
d_gene: TRBD2; abundance: -; v_gene: TRBV12-3/TRBV12-4; j_gene: TRBJ2-3; CDR3aa: CASSLAGDADTQYF; CDR3nt: TGTGCCAGCAGTTTGGCGGGAGATGCAGATACGCAGTATTTT
d_gene: -; abundance: -; v_gene: TRBV7-3; j_gene: TRBJ2-7; CDR3aa: CASSLIGSEQYF; CDR3nt: TGTGCCAGCAGCTTAATAGGGAGCGAGCAGTACTTC
d_gene: -; abundance: many; v_gene: TRBV6-5; j_gene: TRBJ1-4; CDR3aa: CASSYTAPGEKLFF; CDR3nt: TGTGCCAGCAGTTACACAGCTCCGGGGGAAAAACTGTTTTTT
d_gene: TRBD1; abundance: many; v_gene: TRBV6-1; j_gene: TRBJ1-6; CDR3aa: CASSGQGAHSSPLHF; CDR3nt: TGTGCCAGCAGTGGACAGGGGGCGCACAGCTCACCCCTCCACTTT
d_gene: TRBD1; abundance: many; v_gene: TRBV5-1; j_gene: TRBJ2-3; CDR3aa: CASSLGQGQVRDTQYF; CDR3nt: TGCGCCAGCAGCCTTGGACAGGGACAGGTTCGGGATACGCAGTATTTT
d_gene: TRBD2; abundance: many; v_gene: TRBV29-1; j_gene: TRBJ2-5; CDR3aa: CSVEDIGTSGAAQETQYF; CDR3nt: TGCAGCGTTGAAGATATTGGGACTAGCGGGGCCGCCCAAGAGACCCAGTACTTC
d_gene: -; abundance: many; v_gene: TRBV10-3; j_gene: TRBJ2-1; CDR3aa: CAIRGAPYNEQFF; CDR3nt: TGTGCCATCAGAGGGGCCCCCTACAATGAGCAGTTCTTC
d_gene: -; abundance: -; v_gene: TRBV20-1; j_gene: TRBJ1-2; CDR3aa: CSARQTGLYGYTF; CDR3nt: TGCAGTGCTAGACAAACAGGGTTGTATGGCTACACCTTC
d_gene: TRBD2; abundance: many; v_gene: TRBV2; j_gene: TRBJ2-3; CDR3aa: CASSASGRAADTQYF; CDR3nt: TGTGCCAGCAGCGCTAGCGGGAGGGCGGCAGATACGCAGTATTTT
d_gene: -; abundance: many; v_gene: TRBV6-5; j_gene: TRBJ2-1; CDR3aa: CASSYSRYNEQFF; CDR3nt: TGTGCCAGCAGTTACTCCAGATACAATGAGCAGTTCTTC
d_gene: TRBD1; abundance: few; v_gene: TRBV7-9; j_gene: TRBJ1-3; CDR3aa: CASSLKTGGRDTIYF; CDR3nt: TGTGCCAGCAGCTTAAAGACAGGGGGAAGGGACACCATATATTTT
d_gene: TRBD2; abundance: many; v_gene: TRBV20-1; j_gene: TRBJ2-7; CDR3aa: CSASSLAGYSYEQYF; CDR3nt: TGCAGTGCTAGTTCTCTAGCGGGCTACTCCTACGAGCAGTACTTC
d_gene: -; abundance: many; v_gene: TRBV5-1; j_gene: TRBJ2-7; CDR3aa: CASSLGLYLYEQYF; CDR3nt: TGCGCCAGCAGCTTGGGGCTATACCTCTACGAGCAGTACTTC
d_gene: -; abundance: many; v_gene: TRBV12-3/TRBV12-4; j_gene: TRBJ2-2; CDR3aa: CASSPLSGANTGELFF; CDR3nt: TGTGCCAGCAGTCCTCTTAGCGGAGCGAACACCGGGGAGCTGTTTTTT
d_gene: -; abundance: many; v_gene: TRBV9; j_gene: TRBJ2-7; CDR3aa: CASSVGEGGYEQYF; CDR3nt: TGTGCCAGCAGCGTAGGTGAAGGGGGCTACGAGCAGTACTTC
d_gene: -; abundance: many; v_gene: TRBV20-1; j_gene: TRBJ1-2; CDR3aa: CSVRGGIGYTF; CDR3nt: TGCAGTGTCAGGGGTGGTATCGGCTACACCTTC
d_gene: -; abundance: many; v_gene: TRBV6-2/TRBV6-3; j_gene: TRBJ2-4; CDR3aa: CASRPSVRAKNIQYF; CDR3nt: TGTGCCAGCCGTCCGAGCGTACGTGCCAAAAACATTCAGTACTTC